The next 32 T cell receptor beta chains were all read from a single sample in a study of control samples from healthy donors and cancer patients. This table comes from immunoSEQ multiplex PCR, and its TCRdb copy is limited to in-frame clones, with some not included. The sample includes about 180,000 clones, 90% of them seen just once. The sequenced sample consisted of blood. The receptors shown here come from a woman between 50 and 59 years old in good health.

The chain carries TRBV28 and TRBJ2-5; D gene unclear. Trimming removed 7 bases from V and 1 base from J, with 10 bases in between. Per germline, CDR1 MDHEN and CDR2 SYDVKM. The CDR3 totals 13 residues. Written as DNA, the CDR3 is TGTGCCAGCATTGGGTTCCCCCAAGAGACCCAGTACTTC. Residues: CASIGFPQETQYF.

Only one count was recorded for this clone. The rearrangement links TRBV5-6 to TRBJ1-6; D possibly corresponds to TRBD1 (5 bases). The CDR3 runs 16 residues. Looked up from germline, CDR1 is SGHDT and CDR2 is YYEEEE. V was pared by 2 bases and J by 9 bases, with 18 bases between. The CDR3 spells CASSFRDPLGRSPLHF. In DNA form, the CDR3 reads TGTGCCAGCAGCTTCAGGGACCCATTAGGCCGTTCACCCCTCCACTTT.

The V and J genes are TRBV5-4 and TRBJ1-5, with TRBD1 matching 7 bases. Per the germline V gene, CDR1 is SGHNT and CDR2 is YYREEE (reference sequence). This CDR3 is 15 amino acids long. With 5 bases clipped from V and 2 bases from J, the junction kept 7 bases outside the gene matches. CDR3: CASSSGGSGNQPQHF. CDR3 coding DNA: TGTGCCAGCAGTTCAGGGGGTTCTGGCAATCAGCCCCAGCATTTT.

This rearrangement joins TRBV7-8 to TRBJ1-5; no clear D. Trimming removed 5 bases at V and 1 base at J, with 6 bases between. Germline loops: CDR1 SGHVS, CDR2 FQNEAQ. This CDR3 spans 13 amino acids. This CDR3 is CASSRKSNQPQHF. CDR3 DNA: TGTGCCAGCAGCCGCAAGAGCAATCAGCCCCAGCATTTT.

The V gene is TRBV2, the J gene TRBJ1-5, with D perhaps matching TRBD1 (6 bases). The CDR3 is made up of 15 amino acids. Deletions cut 8 bases from V and 4 bases from J, with 18 bases between. CDR1 is SNHLY and CDR2 is FYNNEI in the germline V gene. CDR3 residues: CASLLQGGRNQPQHF. The CDR3 DNA reads TGTGCCAGCCTCCTACAGGGAGGGCGTAATCAGCCCCAGCATTTT.

The genes are TRBV24-1 and TRBJ1-2; no firm D call. This CDR3 spans 14 amino acids. CDR1 is KGHDR and CDR2 is SFDVKD in the germline V gene. Trimming shortened V by 3 bases and J by 1 base, and 8 bases separated the two germline ends. The CDR3 here is CATSDIGFNYGYTF. The CDR3 DNA sequence: TGTGCCACCAGTGATATCGGTTTTAACTATGGCTACACCTTC.

This chain connects TRBV27 to TRBJ1-1; TRBD1 matches 12 bases. The V and J ends lost 7 bases and 6 bases, in that order; junction bases with no gene match: 12. The CDR3 length is 16 residues. CDR1 is MNHEY, CDR2 SMNVEV, per germline (reference sequence). The CDR3 sequence is CASTSGTGGLGSEAFF. For the CDR3, the DNA is TGTGCCAGCACCTCGGGGACAGGGGGCCTAGGGTCTGAAGCTTTCTTT.

This clone appeared a single time. This rearrangement joins TRBV19 to TRBJ1-4, with 7 bases that match TRBD1. Trimming took 5 bases from V and 8 from J; bases not matched to a gene: 5. Germline lookup yields CDR1 LNHDA and CDR2 SQIVND (reference sequence). The CDR3 loop spans 13 amino acids. The CDR3 spells CASSPRDSEKLFF. CDR3 sequence (DNA): TGTGCCAGTAGTCCCCGGGACAGCGAAAAACTGTTTTTT.

The rearrangement uses TRBV5-6 and TRBJ2-7; a weak D match, TRBD1 (6 bases). Germline V CDR1 and CDR2: SGHDT, YYEEEE. V lost 4 bases and J 3 bases, leaving 11 bases between the germline ends. The CDR3 extends over 13 amino acids. CDR3 nucleotides: TGTGCCAGCAGCCTGGACAGCGACTACGAGCAGTACTTC. Protein product: CASSLDSDYEQYF.

The chain links TRBV9 to TRBJ2-6, with D unclear. With 0 bases removed from V and 0 bases from J, the gap between germline ends came to 4 bases. CDR3 length: 15 residues. Germline CDR1 SGDLS, CDR2 YYNGEE. The CDR3: CASSVEGSGANVLTF. The CDR3 DNA is TGTGCCAGCAGCGTAGAGGGCTCTGGGGCCAACGTCCTGACTTTC.

This clone has more than one count but fewer than ten. The CDR3 loop is CASSLGVTGSGAFF. The CDR3 nucleotides are TGTGCCAGCAGCTTAGGTGTCACAGGGTCGGGAGCTTTCTTT. The chain links TRBV7-2 to TRBJ1-1; TRBD1 might be the D (6 bases). Germline CDR1 reads SGHTA; CDR2 reads FQGNSA. This CDR3 spans 14 amino acids. Trimming pared 1 base from V and 10 bases from J, leaving 16 bases between.

The chain is built from TRBV12-5 and TRBJ1-1, with D possibly TRBD1 on 5 matching bases. This CDR3 is 13 amino acids long. V was pared by 1 base and J by 5 bases, with 8 bases between. Germline loops: CDR1 LGHNT, CDR2 FRNRAP. The CDR3 DNA reads TGTGCTAGTGGTTTGGAGGGGATGACTGAAGCTTTCTTT. This sequence encodes CASGLEGMTEAFF.

The rearrangement uses TRBV2 and TRBJ2-3; 10 bases are a match to TRBD2. This CDR3 spans 16 amino acids. CDR1 and CDR2 (germline): SNHLY, FYNNEI. V shed 3 bases and J 3 bases; nucleotides not matched to a gene: 6. Here the CDR3 reads CASSETPSGSTDTQYF. CDR3 in DNA: TGTGCCAGCAGTGAGACGCCTAGCGGGAGTACAGATACGCAGTATTTT.

V and J are TRBV28 and TRBJ1-3, with TRBD1 matching over 7 bases. There are 14 residues in the CDR3. Trimming took 7 bases from V and 4 from J; bases not matched to a gene: 7. The germline V gene has CDR1 MDHEN and CDR2 SYDVKM. The CDR3 coding sequence is TGTGCCAGCACCAGGGGGGGTCCCGGAAACACCATATATTTT. Translating gives CASTRGGPGNTIYF.

Turning to this clone: This CDR3 is also generated by other DNA sequences in the sample. This chain connects TRBV18 to TRBJ1-2; D is uncertain. V lost 0 bases and J 6 bases, leaving 8 bases between the germline ends. CDR3 length: 13 amino acids. CDR1 and CDR2 (germline): KGHSH, LQKENI. CDR3 in amino acids: CASSPPGADGYTF. CDR3 nucleotide sequence: TGTGCCAGCTCACCACCGGGCGCCGATGGCTACACCTTC.

The chain uses TRBV6-5 and TRBJ1-1, with 9 positions matching TRBD1. The CDR3 has 14 residues. Germline V gives CDR1 MNHEY, CDR2 SVGAGI. The V and J ends lost 2 bases and 4 bases, in that order; junction bases with no gene match: 2. The CDR3 is CASSYGTGSTEAFF. DNA of the CDR3: TGTGCCAGCAGTTACGGGACAGGGTCCACTGAAGCTTTCTTT.

V gene TRBV9 combines with J gene TRBJ2-5; a possible D gene is TRBD2 (5 bases). V was cut by 4 bases and J by 5 bases, with 18 bases left in between. Germline-derived CDR1 and CDR2 are SGDLS and YYNGEE. CDR3 length equals 15 residues. For the CDR3, the DNA is TGTGCCAGCAGCCCGGGGAAGTGGGGTCCGGAGACCCAGTACTTC. Translated, it gives CASSPGKWGPETQYF.

The genes are TRBV5-1 and TRBJ1-1, with TRBD1 matching 9 bases. The CDR3 loop spans 16 amino acids. CDR1 SGHRS and CDR2 YFSETQ come from the germline V gene. V lost 0 bases and J lost 4; bases outside the gene matches: 7. This CDR3 is CASSLGPLQGATEAFF. Here the CDR3 DNA reads TGCGCCAGCAGCTTGGGTCCCTTACAGGGGGCCACTGAAGCTTTCTTT.

The gene calls are TRBV30 and TRBJ1-4; 8 bases map to TRBD1. This CDR3 has 17 amino acids. Germline V gene data show CDR1 as GTSNPN and CDR2 as SVGIG (reference sequence). V lost 4 bases and J lost 1; bases outside the gene matches: 11. In nucleotides, the CDR3 is TGTGCCTGGAAGGACAGGGACCCTTTGATAACTAATGAAAAACTGTTTTTT. Its translation: CAWKDRDPLITNEKLFF. Combining the CDR3 with reference TRBV30 and TRBJ1-4 gives the whole variable domain SQTIHQWPATLVQPVGSPLSLECTVEGTSNPNLYWYRQAAGRGLQLLFYSVGIGQISSEVPQNLSASRPQDRQFILSSKKLLLSDSGFYLCAWKDRDPLITNEKLFFGSGTQLSVL.

This rearrangement joins TRBV7-3 to TRBJ1-2; D is perhaps TRBD1 (5 bases). This CDR3 has 14 residues. The germline V gene encodes CDR1 SGHTA and CDR2 FQGTGA. V lost 5 bases and J 2 bases, leaving 12 bases between the germline ends. CDR3 loop: CASSPGPRNYGYTF. The DNA for the CDR3 is TGTGCCAGCAGCCCGGGACCGAGAAACTATGGCTACACCTTC. Based on the CDR3 plus reference TRBV7-3 and TRBJ1-2, the full variable domain is GAGVSQTPSNKVTEKGKYVELRCDPISGHTALYWYRQSLGQGPEFLIYFQGTGAADDSGLPNDRFFAVRPEGSVSTLKIQRTERGDSAVYLCASSPGPRNYGYTFGSGTRLTVV.

V gene TRBV18 combines with J gene TRBJ2-1; the match to TRBD2 covers 12 bases. The ends lost 3 bases at V and 6 bases at J; junction bases unmatched: 3. In germline, CDR1 is KGHSH, CDR2 LQKENI. The CDR3 spans 15 residues. The CDR3 DNA follows: TGTGCCAGCTCACCGAAGACTAGCGGGAGCAATGAGCAGTTCTTC. Protein product: CASSPKTSGSNEQFF.

The chain employs TRBV5-6 and TRBJ1-3, with D unresolved. Germline V gene lookup returns CDR1 SGHDT and CDR2 YYEEEE. The V end was cut by 4 bases, the J end by 1 base, with 18 bases between. This CDR3 comprises 17 residues. CDR3 DNA sequence: TGTGCCAGCAGCCTGCCTGTCAGAAGTGGATCTGGAAACACCATATATTTT. Translating it yields CASSLPVRSGSGNTIYF.

The chain uses TRBV6-2 or TRBV6-3 and TRBJ2-1, with D possibly being TRBD1 (6 bases). This CDR3 spans 16 amino acids. Per the germline V gene, CDR1 is MNHEY and CDR2 is SVGEGT. The V end lost 5 bases, the J end lost 2 bases, and 16 bases lay between the germline ends. CDR3 sequence: CASSIRGLFAYNEQFF. The CDR3 region has the DNA TGTGCCAGCAGTATCAGGGGCCTATTTGCCTACAATGAGCAGTTCTTC.

The CDR3 region is CSVDQIDGYTF. In DNA form, the CDR3 reads TGCAGCGTTGATCAGATTGATGGCTACACCTTC. The chain joins TRBV29-1 to TRBJ1-2; D gene ambiguous. Per the germline V gene, CDR1 is SQVTM and CDR2 is ANQGSEA. The CDR3 contains 11 residues. V was pared by 3 bases and J by 6 bases, with 8 bases between.

On this clone: Within the sample, other DNA sequences also encode this same CDR3. The chain carries TRBV27 and TRBJ2-7, with no clear D. V lost 4 bases and J lost 0, with 7 bases in between. Germline lookup yields CDR1 MNHEY and CDR2 SMNVEV (reference sequence). The CDR3 extends over 13 amino acids. CDR3 DNA: TGTGCCAGCAGTTCCCTGAGCTCCTACGAGCAGTACTTC. This encodes CASSSLSSYEQYF.

The rearrangement joins TRBV5-5 to TRBJ2-5; D possibly corresponds to TRBD1 (5 bases). V dropped 0 bases and J dropped 5 bases, with 8 bases sitting between them. CDR3 length: 13 residues. Germline loops: CDR1 SGHKS, CDR2 YYEKEE (reference sequence). CDR3 protein: CASSLGGEETQYF. In nucleotides, the CDR3 is TGTGCCAGCAGCTTGGGGGGCGAGGAGACCCAGTACTTC.

This clone has just a few counts. The genes are TRBV19 and TRBJ2-5; D possibly matches TRBD1 or TRBD2 (5 bases each). The length of the CDR3 is 13 residues. Trimming pared 5 bases from V and 2 bases from J, leaving 9 bases between. The germline V gene encodes CDR1 LNHDA and CDR2 SQIVND (reference sequence). CDR3 protein: CASSGAGQETQYF. CDR3 coding DNA: TGTGCCAGTAGTGGGGCGGGTCAAGAGACCCAGTACTTC.

V usage is TRBV2 and J usage is TRBJ1-1; 7 bases align to TRBD1. The CDR3 runs to 15 residues. J was trimmed by 0 bases and V by 4 bases; bases with no gene match: 5. CDR1 is SNHLY, CDR2 FYNNEI, per germline. CDR3 nucleotides: TGTGCCAGCAGTGGGACAGGCCTCATGAACACTGAAGCTTTCTTT. It yields the protein CASSGTGLMNTEAFF.

The chain links TRBV6-1 to TRBJ2-7; 12 nucleotides align to TRBD1. V shed 4 bases, J shed 0 bases, and the junction held 10 bases outside the gene matches. From germline, CDR1 is MNHNS and CDR2 SASEGT. The CDR3 covers 18 residues. The CDR3 DNA sequence: TGTGCCAGCAGTGGAACCGGGACAGGGGGCTATAGCTCCTACGAGCAGTACTTC. Translating it yields CASSGTGTGGYSSYEQYF.

The chain uses TRBV4-3 and TRBJ1-4, with TRBD1 identical over 7 bases. V trimming: 5 bases; J trimming: 5 bases; junction bases outside the gene matches: 11. CDR1 is LGHNA and CDR2 is YSLEER in the germline V gene. This CDR3 has 16 amino acids. CDR3 coding DNA: TGCGCCAGCAGCTATACCCCGACAGGGAAGAATGAAAAACTGTTTTTT. It translates to CASSYTPTGKNEKLFF.

The chain is built from TRBV19 and TRBJ2-3; tentative D call: TRBD2 (5 bases). The V end lost 1 base, the J end lost 4 bases, and 15 bases lay between the germline ends. Germline V lookup: CDR1 LNHDA, CDR2 SQIVND (reference sequence). The CDR3 is 16 amino acids. The DNA of the CDR3 is TGTGCCAGTAGTATAGGGGAGAGTAATTGGGCAGATACGCAGTATTTT. It codes for CASSIGESNWADTQYF. Looking up the rest from reference TRBV19 and TRBJ2-3 gives the full variable domain: DGGITQSPKYLFRKEGQNVTLSCEQNLNHDAMYWYRQDPGQGLRLIYYSQIVNDFQKGDIAEGYSVSREKKESFPLTVTSAQKNPTAFYLCASSIGESNWADTQYFGPGTRLTVL.

V gene TRBV10-3 combines with J gene TRBJ1-5; possible D gene TRBD1, 5 bases. The germline V gene encodes CDR1 ENHRY and CDR2 SYGVKD. Trimming removed 6 bases from V and 3 bases from J, with 12 bases in between. The CDR3 loop spans 14 amino acids. CDR3 DNA sequence: TGTGCCATCAGCCCAGCGGGGGACAATCAGCCCCAGCATTTT. This translates into CAISPAGDNQPQHF.